A selection of T cell receptor beta chains follows, all from one sample in a study of memory CD4+ T cells and cytomegalovirus serostatus. Method: immunoSEQ multiplex PCR; TCRdb's copy keeps in-frame clones and lacks some. The profile covers 45,000 to 65,000 clones, with 80% to 85% appearing a single time and 1.3% to 1.5% taken by the ten largest. The sample taken for sequencing was memory CD4+ T cells from blood. The receptor set was obtained from an adult in good health and CMV-seropositive. CDR3s include the opening cysteine and the closing phenylalanine or tryptophan. Each record gives: D gene, clone size, V gene, J gene, CDR3 protein, CDR3 DNA. A D gene is named only where the DNA matches it firmly. Part of the rows lack a size; the others show once, few, many or a class for expanded clones.

D gene: -
clone size: -
V gene: TRBV28
J gene: TRBJ1-5
CDR3 protein: CASSLYRDSNQPQHF
CDR3 DNA: TGTGCCAGCAGTTTATACAGGGATAGCAATCAGCCCCAGCATTTT

D gene: TRBD2
clone size: -
V gene: TRBV4-1
J gene: TRBJ2-5
CDR3 protein: CASSQLTSGIKEQYF
CDR3 DNA: TGCGCCAGCAGCCAATTGACTAGCGGGATAAAGGAGCAGTACTTC

D gene: TRBD2
clone size: -
V gene: TRBV5-8
J gene: TRBJ2-3
CDR3 protein: CASSRGTSGTADTQYF
CDR3 DNA: TGTGCCAGCAGCCGTGGGACTAGCGGGACCGCAGATACGCAGTATTTT

D gene: TRBD2
clone size: -
V gene: TRBV9
J gene: TRBJ2-7
CDR3 protein: CASSVAAGRASEQYF
CDR3 DNA: TGTGCCAGCAGCGTAGCTGCGGGGAGGGCTTCGGAGCAGTACTTC

D gene: -
clone size: -
V gene: TRBV4-1
J gene: TRBJ2-3
CDR3 protein: CASSATSTDTQYF
CDR3 DNA: TGCGCCAGCAGCGCCACTAGCACAGATACGCAGTATTTT

D gene: TRBD1
clone size: -
V gene: TRBV19
J gene: TRBJ1-5
CDR3 protein: CASSTLDRTQPQHF
CDR3 DNA: TGTGCCAGTAGTACGTTGGACAGGACTCAGCCCCAGCATTTT

D gene: TRBD2
clone size: -
V gene: TRBV13
J gene: TRBJ2-3
CDR3 protein: CASNTLPGSGGANTQYF
CDR3 DNA: TGTGCCAGCAACACCCTTCCCGGGAGCGGGGGGGCAAATACGCAGTATTTT

D gene: TRBD2
clone size: -
V gene: TRBV28
J gene: TRBJ2-1
CDR3 protein: CASRGGRTGEQFF
CDR3 DNA: TGTGCCAGCAGGGGCGGGAGGACGGGTGAGCAGTTCTTC

D gene: TRBD1
clone size: -
V gene: TRBV4-1
J gene: TRBJ2-7
CDR3 protein: CASSQAEGQDYEQYF
CDR3 DNA: TGCGCCAGCAGCCAAGCTGAGGGACAGGACTACGAGCAGTACTTC

D gene: -
clone size: -
V gene: TRBV9
J gene: TRBJ2-1
CDR3 protein: CASSGPLADNEQFF
CDR3 DNA: TGTGCCAGCAGCGGTCCACTAGCCGACAATGAGCAGTTCTTC

D gene: -
clone size: -
V gene: TRBV25-1
J gene: TRBJ1-5
CDR3 protein: CASSGQVGQPQHF
CDR3 DNA: TGTGCCAGCAGTGGACAGGTGGGACAGCCCCAGCATTTT

D gene: -
clone size: -
V gene: TRBV7-2
J gene: TRBJ1-5
CDR3 protein: CASSSIRGLSSNQPQHF
CDR3 DNA: TGTGCCAGCAGCTCAATAAGGGGTTTGAGTAGCAATCAGCCCCAGCATTTT

D gene: -
clone size: -
V gene: TRBV7-9
J gene: TRBJ2-3
CDR3 protein: CASSLAQGQSYTDTQYF
CDR3 DNA: TGTGCCAGCAGCTTAGCCCAAGGACAGTCGTACACAGATACGCAGTATTTT

D gene: TRBD1
clone size: -
V gene: TRBV5-4
J gene: TRBJ1-2
CDR3 protein: CASSLRNLGQLGGYTF
CDR3 DNA: TGTGCCAGCAGTTTAAGGAACCTGGGACAGCTTGGCGGCTACACCTTC

D gene: -
clone size: once
V gene: TRBV6-5
J gene: TRBJ1-1
CDR3 protein: CASKTRGNTEAFF
CDR3 DNA: TGTGCCAGCAAAACACGGGGGAACACTGAAGCTTTCTTT

D gene: -
clone size: few
V gene: TRBV25-1
J gene: TRBJ2-4
CDR3 protein: CASSEWGENIQYF
CDR3 DNA: TGTGCCAGCAGTGAATGGGGAGAAAACATTCAGTACTTC

D gene: -
clone size: -
V gene: TRBV15
J gene: TRBJ2-4
CDR3 protein: CATSLGGKAKNIQYF
CDR3 DNA: TGTGCCACCAGCTTAGGGGGGAAAGCCAAAAACATTCAGTACTTC

D gene: -
clone size: -
V gene: TRBV6-5
J gene: TRBJ1-2
CDR3 protein: CASRQGDHYGYTF
CDR3 DNA: TGTGCCAGCAGACAGGGAGACCACTATGGCTACACCTTC

D gene: TRBD1
clone size: -
V gene: TRBV29-1
J gene: TRBJ2-1
CDR3 protein: CSVEGQGAVEQFF
CDR3 DNA: TGCAGCGTTGAGGGACAGGGGGCCGTTGAGCAGTTCTTC

D gene: TRBD1
clone size: -
V gene: TRBV5-6
J gene: TRBJ2-3
CDR3 protein: CASRYGTGSGDTQYF
CDR3 DNA: TGTGCCAGCAGGTACGGGACAGGGAGTGGAGATACGCAGTATTTT

D gene: -
clone size: -
V gene: TRBV7-9
J gene: TRBJ2-7
CDR3 protein: CATGHGYEQYF
CDR3 DNA: TGTGCCACCGGACACGGGTACGAGCAGTACTTC

D gene: -
clone size: -
V gene: TRBV27
J gene: TRBJ2-7
CDR3 protein: CASSRFKPEGDEQYF
CDR3 DNA: TGTGCCAGCAGCCGGTTCAAACCGGAGGGGGACGAGCAGTACTTC

D gene: -
clone size: -
V gene: TRBV7-9
J gene: TRBJ1-5
CDR3 protein: CASSSDNQPQHF
CDR3 DNA: TGTGCCAGCAGCTCGGACAATCAGCCCCAGCATTTT

D gene: TRBD2
clone size: -
V gene: TRBV5-4
J gene: TRBJ2-1
CDR3 protein: CASSPSPTSGGLNEQFF
CDR3 DNA: TGTGCCAGCAGCCCCAGCCCCACTAGCGGGGGGCTCAATGAGCAGTTCTTC

D gene: -
clone size: -
V gene: TRBV5-1
J gene: TRBJ2-2
CDR3 protein: CASSKVMGTGELFF
CDR3 DNA: TGCGCCAGCAGCAAGGTGATGGGGACCGGGGAGCTGTTTTTT

D gene: TRBD1
clone size: -
V gene: TRBV28
J gene: TRBJ1-2
CDR3 protein: CASSLNRGRFGYTF
CDR3 DNA: TGTGCCAGCAGTTTAAACAGGGGGCGTTTTGGCTACACCTTC

D gene: -
clone size: -
V gene: TRBV9
J gene: TRBJ1-1
CDR3 protein: CASSAGRGGDTEAFF
CDR3 DNA: TGTGCCAGCAGCGCCGGGCGGGGAGGGGACACTGAAGCTTTCTTT

D gene: TRBD1
clone size: -
V gene: TRBV7-9
J gene: TRBJ1-4
CDR3 protein: CASSRTGGKKLFF
CDR3 DNA: TGTGCCAGCAGCCGGACAGGGGGTAAAAAACTGTTTTTT

D gene: TRBD1
clone size: -
V gene: TRBV7-7
J gene: TRBJ2-1
CDR3 protein: CASSLGQGSYNEQFF
CDR3 DNA: TGTGCTAGCAGCCTCGGACAGGGCTCCTACAATGAGCAGTTCTTC

D gene: TRBD1
clone size: few
V gene: TRBV5-1
J gene: TRBJ2-2
CDR3 protein: CASSLEDRATGELFF
CDR3 DNA: TGCGCCAGCAGCTTGGAGGACAGGGCTACCGGGGAGCTGTTTTTT

D gene: TRBD1
clone size: -
V gene: TRBV6-5
J gene: TRBJ2-3
CDR3 protein: CASSLGQISSTDTQYF
CDR3 DNA: TGTGCCAGCAGTTTGGGACAGATATCTAGCACAGATACGCAGTATTTT

D gene: -
clone size: -
V gene: TRBV27
J gene: TRBJ2-7
CDR3 protein: CASSPMGLSYEQYF
CDR3 DNA: TGTGCCAGCAGTCCCATGGGTCTCTCCTACGAGCAGTACTTC

D gene: -
clone size: -
V gene: TRBV27
J gene: TRBJ1-2
CDR3 protein: CASSATGPYPGYTF
CDR3 DNA: TGTGCCAGCAGTGCAACAGGGCCTTATCCGGGCTACACCTTC

D gene: -
clone size: few
V gene: TRBV10-3
J gene: TRBJ1-1
CDR3 protein: CAISYREDTEAFF
CDR3 DNA: TGTGCCATCAGTTACAGGGAAGACACTGAAGCTTTCTTT

D gene: -
clone size: -
V gene: TRBV19
J gene: TRBJ1-1
CDR3 protein: CASRNQKGSEAFF
CDR3 DNA: TGTGCCAGTAGAAACCAAAAAGGGTCTGAAGCTTTCTTT

D gene: -
clone size: -
V gene: TRBV6-5
J gene: TRBJ2-6
CDR3 protein: CASSPRQSGANVLTF
CDR3 DNA: TGTGCCAGCAGTCCCCGGCAATCTGGGGCCAACGTCCTGACTTTC

D gene: TRBD2
clone size: -
V gene: TRBV10-3
J gene: TRBJ2-3
CDR3 protein: CAISESPSGANTQYF
CDR3 DNA: TGTGCCATCAGTGAGAGTCCTAGCGGGGCGAATACGCAGTATTTT

D gene: -
clone size: -
V gene: TRBV7-8
J gene: TRBJ2-1
CDR3 protein: CASSLVIAGRYNEQFF
CDR3 DNA: TGTGCCAGCAGCTTAGTCATCGCGGGCCGGTACAATGAGCAGTTCTTC

D gene: -
clone size: -
V gene: TRBV5-1
J gene: TRBJ1-4
CDR3 protein: CASSPLGEKLFF
CDR3 DNA: TGCGCCAGCAGCCCGCTAGGGGAAAAACTGTTTTTT

D gene: TRBD1
clone size: -
V gene: TRBV6-5
J gene: TRBJ2-7
CDR3 protein: CASRGQGGYEQYF
CDR3 DNA: TGTGCCAGCAGGGGACAGGGCGGCTACGAGCAGTACTTC

D gene: -
clone size: -
V gene: TRBV19
J gene: TRBJ2-1
CDR3 protein: CASSMRRAGLNEQFF
CDR3 DNA: TGTGCCAGTAGTATGCGGAGGGCCGGCTTAAATGAGCAGTTCTTC

D gene: -
clone size: once
V gene: TRBV18
J gene: TRBJ2-5
CDR3 protein: CASSRSRGQETQYF
CDR3 DNA: TGTGCCAGCTCTCGTTCCAGGGGACAAGAGACCCAGTACTTC

D gene: TRBD1
clone size: -
V gene: TRBV11-1
J gene: TRBJ2-7
CDR3 protein: CASSGTVSPEQYF
CDR3 DNA: TGTGCCAGCAGCGGGACAGTGTCACCCGAGCAGTACTTC

D gene: -
clone size: -
V gene: TRBV2
J gene: TRBJ1-1
CDR3 protein: CASSVQGDTEAFF
CDR3 DNA: TGTGCCAGCAGTGTGCAGGGTGACACTGAAGCTTTCTTT

D gene: -
clone size: -
V gene: TRBV19
J gene: TRBJ2-1
CDR3 protein: CASSMGRVGGNEQFF
CDR3 DNA: TGTGCCAGTAGTATGGGTCGGGTGGGAGGCAATGAGCAGTTCTTC

D gene: TRBD1
clone size: -
V gene: TRBV19
J gene: TRBJ2-5
CDR3 protein: CASSRGQGASVGEVQYF
CDR3 DNA: TGTGCCAGTAGTCGGGGACAGGGGGCTTCGGTGGGGGAGGTCCAGTACTTC

D gene: TRBD2
clone size: -
V gene: TRBV2
J gene: TRBJ2-1
CDR3 protein: CASSTGPGAGMLEKQFF
CDR3 DNA: TGTGCCAGCAGTACGGGCCCTGGAGCGGGGATGCTGGAAAAGCAGTTCTTC

D gene: -
clone size: -
V gene: TRBV6-5
J gene: TRBJ2-7
CDR3 protein: CASSSLGKTSYEQYF
CDR3 DNA: TGTGCCAGCAGTTCACTTGGGAAAACGTCCTACGAGCAGTACTTC

D gene: -
clone size: few
V gene: TRBV7-9
J gene: TRBJ1-5
CDR3 protein: CASSLAGDSNQPQHF
CDR3 DNA: TGTGCCAGCAGCTTGGCCGGGGATAGCAATCAGCCCCAGCATTTT

D gene: -
clone size: -
V gene: TRBV6-1
J gene: TRBJ2-7
CDR3 protein: CASSDAVNYEQYF
CDR3 DNA: TGTGCCAGCAGTGATGCAGTGAACTACGAGCAGTACTTC

D gene: -
clone size: -
V gene: TRBV6-1
J gene: TRBJ1-1
CDR3 protein: CASTLKEYTEAFF
CDR3 DNA: TGTGCCAGCACCCTCAAGGAATACACTGAAGCTTTCTTT

D gene: -
clone size: once
V gene: TRBV2
J gene: TRBJ2-3
CDR3 protein: CASTGDIYTDTQYF
CDR3 DNA: TGTGCCAGCACTGGGGACATCTACACAGATACGCAGTATTTT

D gene: TRBD2
clone size: few
V gene: TRBV10-2
J gene: TRBJ2-3
CDR3 protein: CASVAGSTDTQYF
CDR3 DNA: TGCGCCAGCGTAGCGGGGAGCACAGATACGCAGTATTTT